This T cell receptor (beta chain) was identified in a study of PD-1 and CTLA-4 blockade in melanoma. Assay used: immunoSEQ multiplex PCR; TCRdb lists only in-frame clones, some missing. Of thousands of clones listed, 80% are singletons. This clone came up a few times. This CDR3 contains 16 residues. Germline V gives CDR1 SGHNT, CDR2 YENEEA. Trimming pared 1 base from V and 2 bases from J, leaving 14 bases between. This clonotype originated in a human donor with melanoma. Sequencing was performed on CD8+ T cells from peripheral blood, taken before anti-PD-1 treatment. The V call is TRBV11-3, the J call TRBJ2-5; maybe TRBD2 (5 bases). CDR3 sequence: CASSLGAGTKQETQYF. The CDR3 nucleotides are TGTGCCAGCAGCTTAGGGGCGGGCACTAAGCAAGAGACCCAGTACTTC.